The table lists the clone carrying this T cell receptor beta chain with a few counts. The sample belongs to a study of technical replicates of blood from a handful of donors. Repertoires were generated with immunoSEQ multiplex PCR, while TCRdb's copy carries only in-frame clones and drops some. Counted here are almost 70,000 clones, 75% to 90% occurring once; the ten biggest clones make up roughly 5%. This sequence originates from a human donor in good health. Some clones in this sample may be carry-over from other donors' samples. The sample consisted of PBMCs.

The CDR3 bases are TGTGCCAGCAGCTTGTATCAGGGCGAAGCCTCTAACTATGGCTACACCTTC. Translation gives CASSLYQGEASNYGYTF. The chain employs TRBV5-6 and TRBJ1-2; perhaps TRBD1 as D (5 bases). Trimming took 1 base from V and 0 from J, leaving 16 bases between them. The germline gives CDR1 SGHDT, CDR2 YYEEEE. The CDR3 sequence is 17 residues long.